This entry lists 8 T cell receptor beta chains sequenced from one sample in a study of T-cell reconstitution after alpha-beta-depleted transplantation in children. Library preparation (for TCRbeta) was performed with unique molecular identifiers. TCRdb re-called the PCR reads with MiXCR, one entry per CDR3 protein. The data hold around 600,000 distinct CDR3 sequences, with 23% observed a single time. The sample in question was PBMCs, mostly from graft donor cells, obtained 360 days after TCRalphabeta/CD19-depleted stem cell transplant. The receptors stem from a boy less than two years old who had a stem cell transplant for acute myeloid leukemia, so the T cells may come from the graft donor.

V gene TRBV7-2 combines with J gene TRBJ1-6; 9 bases map to TRBD1. The CDR3 runs to 15 residues. Unmatched junction bases numbered 4, after V lost 3 bases and J lost 7 bases. Germline V gene data show CDR1 as SGHTA and CDR2 as FQGNSA. The CDR3 reads CASSFGTGRNSPLHF. The CDR3 region has the DNA TGTGCCAGCAGCTTTGGGACAGGGAGGAATTCACCCCTCCACTTT.

V usage is TRBV2 and J usage is TRBJ2-2; 9 bases line up with TRBD1. Germline V lookup: CDR1 SNHLY, CDR2 FYNNEI. The V segment lost 7 bases and the J segment 2 bases; nucleotides outside the gene matches: 11. The CDR3 extends over 17 amino acids. The CDR3 DNA sequence: TGTGCCAGCACCCTGGCCAGGGACAGGGTAAACACCGGGGAGCTGTTTTTT. Its translation is CASTLARDRVNTGELFF.

This sequence joins TRBV15 and TRBJ2-7; no definite D call. The CDR3 runs to 13 residues. Germline values: CDR1 LNHNV, CDR2 YYDKDF (reference sequence). The V and J ends lost 5 bases and 0 bases respectively, with 8 bases between them. For the CDR3, the DNA is TGTGCCACCAGCGTTGCCTTCTCCTACGAGCAGTACGTC. Its translation is CATSVAFSYEQYV.

This clonotype was seen repeatedly, ten times or more. The chain employs TRBV5-1 and TRBJ2-1; 11 positions match TRBD2. Germline V gives CDR1 SGHRS, CDR2 YFSETQ. Germline trimming cut 0 bases from V and 0 bases from J; bases unmatched to any gene: 2. The CDR3 covers 17 residues. The CDR3 loop is CASSLASGGSSYNEQFF. Here the CDR3 DNA reads TGCGCCAGCAGCTTGGCTAGCGGGGGGAGCTCCTACAATGAGCAGTTCTTC.

The rearrangement joins TRBV21-1 to TRBJ1-1. TRBV21-1 is flagged as a pseudogene. This CDR3 spans 12 amino acids. CDR3 sequence (DNA): TGTGCCAGCAGCAAACGTAACACTGAAGCTTTCTTT. This gives the protein CASSKRNTEAFF.

This clonotype appeared many times. V gene TRBV7-2 combines with J gene TRBJ2-7; 10 bases line up with TRBD1. The germline V gene encodes CDR1 SGHTA and CDR2 FQGNSA. V shed 0 bases and J 6 bases; nucleotides not matched to a gene: 2. The CDR3 length is 14 residues. CDR3 bases: TGTGCCAGCAGCTTAGCGGGACAGGGGCGCGAGCAGTACTTC. Its protein is CASSLAGQGREQYF.

V gene TRBV9 combines with J gene TRBJ2-3; D possibly corresponds to TRBD2 (6 bases). The CDR3 runs 14 residues. Germline V gene lookup returns CDR1 SGDLS and CDR2 YYNGEE. V was cut by 4 bases and J by 11 bases, with 20 bases left in between. This CDR3 reads CASSFRTMGGGQYF. CDR3 DNA: TGTGCCAGCAGCTTCCGGACGATGGGGGGTGGGCAGTATTTT.

The rearrangement uses TRBV10-3 and TRBJ1-1, with TRBD1 as a possible D gene (5 bases). The V gene's germline CDR1 is ENHRY and CDR2 SYGVKD. The CDR3 spans 17 residues. The V end lost 7 bases, the J end lost 1 base, and 22 bases lay between the germline ends. The CDR3 is CAIMDVGTGPGNTEAFF. Here the CDR3 DNA reads TGTGCCATCATGGACGTGGGGACCGGACCCGGGAACACTGAAGCTTTCTTT.